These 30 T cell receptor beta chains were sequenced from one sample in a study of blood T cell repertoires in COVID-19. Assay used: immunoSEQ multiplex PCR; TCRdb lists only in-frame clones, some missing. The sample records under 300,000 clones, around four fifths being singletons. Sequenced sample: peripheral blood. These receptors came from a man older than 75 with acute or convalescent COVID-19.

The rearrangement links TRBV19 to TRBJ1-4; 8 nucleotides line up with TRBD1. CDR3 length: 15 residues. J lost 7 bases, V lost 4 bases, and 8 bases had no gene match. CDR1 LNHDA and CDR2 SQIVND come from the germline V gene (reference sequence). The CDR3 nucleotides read TGTGCCAGTAGTAGCCAGGGGGCGCGGGTTGAAAAACTGTTTTTT. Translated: CASSSQGARVEKLFF.

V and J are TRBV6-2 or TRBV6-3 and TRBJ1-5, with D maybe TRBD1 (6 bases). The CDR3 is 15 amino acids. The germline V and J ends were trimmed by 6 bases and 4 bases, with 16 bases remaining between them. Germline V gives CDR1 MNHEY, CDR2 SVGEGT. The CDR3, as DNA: TGTGCCAGCAGCCCCCGGGGGGCAGGTAATCAGCCCCAGCATTTT. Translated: CASSPRGAGNQPQHF.

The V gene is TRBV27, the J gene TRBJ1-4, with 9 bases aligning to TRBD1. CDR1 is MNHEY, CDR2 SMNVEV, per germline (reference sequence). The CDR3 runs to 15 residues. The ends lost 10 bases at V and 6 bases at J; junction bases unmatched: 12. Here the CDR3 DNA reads TGTGCCACCTCTTCTTGGGGGACAGGGTATGAAAAACTGTTTTTT. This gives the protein CATSSWGTGYEKLFF.

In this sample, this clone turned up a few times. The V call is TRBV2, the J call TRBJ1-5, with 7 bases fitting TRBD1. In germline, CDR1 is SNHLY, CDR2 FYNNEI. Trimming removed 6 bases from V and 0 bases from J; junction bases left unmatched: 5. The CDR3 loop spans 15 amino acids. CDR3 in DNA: TGTGCCAGCAGGGATAGGGGGCCTAGCAATCAGCCCCAGCATTTT. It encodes CASRDRGPSNQPQHF.

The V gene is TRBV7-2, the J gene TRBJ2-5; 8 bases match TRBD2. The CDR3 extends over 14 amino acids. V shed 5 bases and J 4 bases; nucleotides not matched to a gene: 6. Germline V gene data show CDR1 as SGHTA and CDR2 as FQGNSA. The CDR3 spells CASSTVAGSETQYF. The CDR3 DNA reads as TGTGCCAGCAGCACCGTAGCGGGATCAGAGACCCAGTACTTC.

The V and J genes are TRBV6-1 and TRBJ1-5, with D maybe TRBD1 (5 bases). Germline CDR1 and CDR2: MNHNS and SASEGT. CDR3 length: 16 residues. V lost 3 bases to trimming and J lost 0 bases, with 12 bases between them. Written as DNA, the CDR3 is TGTGCCAGCAGTGATCAGGGCTCTTATAGCAATCAGCCCCAGCATTTT. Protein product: CASSDQGSYSNQPQHF.

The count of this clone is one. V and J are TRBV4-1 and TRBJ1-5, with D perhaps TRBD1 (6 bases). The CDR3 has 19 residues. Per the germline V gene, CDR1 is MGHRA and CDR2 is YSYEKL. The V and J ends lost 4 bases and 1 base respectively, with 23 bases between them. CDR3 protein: CASSRRGVAGVESNQPQHF. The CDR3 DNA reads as TGCGCCAGCAGCCGCCGGGGTGTGGCAGGGGTGGAAAGCAATCAGCCCCAGCATTTT.

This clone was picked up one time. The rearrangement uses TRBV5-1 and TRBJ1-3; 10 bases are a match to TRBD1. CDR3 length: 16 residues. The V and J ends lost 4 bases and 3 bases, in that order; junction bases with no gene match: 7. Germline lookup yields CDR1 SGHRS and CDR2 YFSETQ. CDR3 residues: CASSERTGGIGNTIYF. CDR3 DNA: TGCGCCAGCAGCGAACGGACAGGGGGTATTGGAAACACCATATATTTT.

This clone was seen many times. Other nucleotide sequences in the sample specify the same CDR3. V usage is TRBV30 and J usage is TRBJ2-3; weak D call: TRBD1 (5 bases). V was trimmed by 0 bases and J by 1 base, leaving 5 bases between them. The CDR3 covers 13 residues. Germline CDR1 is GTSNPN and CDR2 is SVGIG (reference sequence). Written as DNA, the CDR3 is TGTGCCTGGAGTGTAGGGGGCACAGATACGCAGTATTTT. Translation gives CAWSVGGTDTQYF.

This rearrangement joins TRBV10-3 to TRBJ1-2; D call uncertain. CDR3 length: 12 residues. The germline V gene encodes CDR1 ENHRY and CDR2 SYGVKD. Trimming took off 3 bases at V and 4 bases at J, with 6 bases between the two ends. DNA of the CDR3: TGTGCCATCAGTGACGGGATCTATGGCTACACCTTC. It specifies CAISDGIYGYTF.

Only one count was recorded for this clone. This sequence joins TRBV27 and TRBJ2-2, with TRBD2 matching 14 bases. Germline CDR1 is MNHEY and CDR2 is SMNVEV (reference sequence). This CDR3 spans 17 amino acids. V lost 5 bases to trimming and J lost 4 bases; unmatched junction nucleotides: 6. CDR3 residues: CASSPPTSGRVTGELFF. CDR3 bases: TGTGCCAGCAGTCCGCCGACTAGCGGGAGGGTCACCGGGGAGCTGTTTTTT.

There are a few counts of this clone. As DNA, the CDR3 is TGTGCCAGCAGTGAGACAGGGGTGTATGGCTACACCTTC. It specifies CASSETGVYGYTF. V usage is TRBV6-1 and J usage is TRBJ1-2; 8 nucleotides line up with TRBD1. Germline CDR1 reads MNHNS; CDR2 reads SASEGT. This CDR3 has 13 residues. With V trimmed by 3 bases and J by 5 bases, 2 bases remained unmatched.

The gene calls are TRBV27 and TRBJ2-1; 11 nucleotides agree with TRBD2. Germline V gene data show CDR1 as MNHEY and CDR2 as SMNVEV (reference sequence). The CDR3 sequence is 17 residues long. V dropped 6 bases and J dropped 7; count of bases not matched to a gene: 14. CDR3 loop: CASSTQMPLAGGNEQFF. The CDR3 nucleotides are TGTGCCAGCAGCACCCAAATGCCGCTAGCGGGGGGTAATGAGCAGTTCTTC.

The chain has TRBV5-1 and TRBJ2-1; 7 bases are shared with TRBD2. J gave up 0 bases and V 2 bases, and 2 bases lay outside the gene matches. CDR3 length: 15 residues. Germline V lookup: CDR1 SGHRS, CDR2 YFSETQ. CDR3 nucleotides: TGCGCCAGCAGCTTAACTAGCGCCTCCTACAATGAGCAGTTCTTC. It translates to CASSLTSASYNEQFF.

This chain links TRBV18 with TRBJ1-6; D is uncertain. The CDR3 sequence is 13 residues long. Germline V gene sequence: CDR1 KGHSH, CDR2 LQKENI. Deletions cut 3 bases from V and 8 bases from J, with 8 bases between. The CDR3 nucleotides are TGTGCCAGCTCACCGAGTGCGGATTCACCCCTCCACTTT. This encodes CASSPSADSPLHF.

The CDR3 sequence: CASSPGQAGSTEAFF. In nucleotides, the CDR3 is TGTGCCAGCAGCCCAGGACAGGCAGGGTCCACTGAAGCTTTCTTT. This chain links TRBV7-9 with TRBJ1-1, with 7 bases that match TRBD1. Trimming removed 5 bases from V and 4 bases from J; junction bases left unmatched: 10. CDR1 and CDR2 (germline): SEHNR, FQNEAQ (reference sequence). This CDR3 has 15 residues.

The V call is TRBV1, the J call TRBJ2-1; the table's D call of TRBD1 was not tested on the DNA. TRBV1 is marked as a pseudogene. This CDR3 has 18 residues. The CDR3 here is CTSSQAYRPGQGYNEQFF. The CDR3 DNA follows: TGCACCAGCAGCCAAGCGTATCGACCGGGACAGGGCTACAATGAGCAGTTCTTC.

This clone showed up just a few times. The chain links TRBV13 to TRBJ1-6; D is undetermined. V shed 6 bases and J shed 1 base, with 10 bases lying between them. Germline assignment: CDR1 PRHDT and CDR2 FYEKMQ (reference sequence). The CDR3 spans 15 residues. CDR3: CASREGQSYNSPLHF. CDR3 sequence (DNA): TGTGCCAGCAGAGAGGGTCAGTCCTATAATTCACCCCTCCACTTT.

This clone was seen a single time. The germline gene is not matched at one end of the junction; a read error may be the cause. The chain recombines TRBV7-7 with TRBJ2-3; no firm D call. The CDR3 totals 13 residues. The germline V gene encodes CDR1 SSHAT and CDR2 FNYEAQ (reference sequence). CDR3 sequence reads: CASSFSSTDTQYF. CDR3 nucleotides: TGTGCTAGCAGCTTCTCTAGCACAGATACGCAGTATTTT.

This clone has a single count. CDR3 coding DNA: TGCAGTGCTAGTAGGCTAGCGGGGGGTTACACAGATACGCAGTATTTT. Its translation is CSASRLAGGYTDTQYF. The chain employs TRBV20-1 and TRBJ2-3; 11 nucleotides line up with TRBD2. Germline V lookup: CDR1 DFQATT, CDR2 SNEGSKA (reference sequence). The CDR3 runs 16 residues. After removal of 3 bases from V and 2 bases from J, the junction contained 7 bases not matched to a gene.

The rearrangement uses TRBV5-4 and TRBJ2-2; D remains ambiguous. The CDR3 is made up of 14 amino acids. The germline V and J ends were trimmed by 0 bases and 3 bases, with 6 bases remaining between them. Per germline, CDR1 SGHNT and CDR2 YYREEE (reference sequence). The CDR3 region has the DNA TGTGCCAGCAGCTTGGACACCCACACCGGGGAGCTGTTTTTT. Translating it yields CASSLDTHTGELFF.

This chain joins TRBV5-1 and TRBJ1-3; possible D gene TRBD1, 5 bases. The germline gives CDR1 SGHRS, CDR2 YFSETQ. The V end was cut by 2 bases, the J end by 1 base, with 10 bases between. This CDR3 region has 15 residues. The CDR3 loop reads CASSFLGGSGNTIYF. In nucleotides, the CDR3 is TGCGCCAGCAGCTTTCTCGGGGGTTCTGGAAACACCATATATTTT.

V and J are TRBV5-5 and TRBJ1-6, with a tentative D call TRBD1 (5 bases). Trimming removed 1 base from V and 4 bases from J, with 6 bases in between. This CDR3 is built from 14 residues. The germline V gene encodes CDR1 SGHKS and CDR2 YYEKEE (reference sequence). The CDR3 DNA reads TGTGCCAGCAGCTTGCGACAGTATAATTCACCCCTCCACTTT. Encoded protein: CASSLRQYNSPLHF. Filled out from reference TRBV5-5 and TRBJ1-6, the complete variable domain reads DAGVTQSPTHLIKTRGQQVTLRCSPISGHKSVSWYQQVLGQGPQFIFQYYEKEERGRGNFPDRFSARQFPNYSSELNVNALLLGDSALYLCASSLRQYNSPLHFGNGTRLTVT.

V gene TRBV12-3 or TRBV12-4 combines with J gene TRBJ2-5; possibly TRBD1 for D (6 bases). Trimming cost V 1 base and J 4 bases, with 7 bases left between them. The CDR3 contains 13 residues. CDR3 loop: CASSLGQVETQYF. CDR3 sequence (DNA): TGTGCCAGCAGTTTAGGACAGGTAGAGACCCAGTACTTC.

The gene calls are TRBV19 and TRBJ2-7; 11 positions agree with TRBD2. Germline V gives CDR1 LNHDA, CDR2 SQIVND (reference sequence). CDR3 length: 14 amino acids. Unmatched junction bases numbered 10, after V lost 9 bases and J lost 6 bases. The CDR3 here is CASKRRSGGGEQYF. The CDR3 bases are TGTGCCAGCAAGAGACGTAGCGGGGGGGGCGAGCAGTACTTC. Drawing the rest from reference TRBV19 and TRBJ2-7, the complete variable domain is DGGITQSPKYLFRKEGQNVTLSCEQNLNHDAMYWYRQDPGQGLRLIYYSQIVNDFQKGDIAEGYSVSREKKESFPLTVTSAQKNPTAFYLCASKRRSGGGEQYFGPGTRLTVT.

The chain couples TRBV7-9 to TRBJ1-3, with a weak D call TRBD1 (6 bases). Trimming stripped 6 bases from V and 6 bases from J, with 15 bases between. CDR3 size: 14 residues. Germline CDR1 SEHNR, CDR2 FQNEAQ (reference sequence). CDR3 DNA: TGTGCCAGCAGGGCTAGGGGGGGCGAAAACACCATATATTTT. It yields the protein CASRARGGENTIYF.

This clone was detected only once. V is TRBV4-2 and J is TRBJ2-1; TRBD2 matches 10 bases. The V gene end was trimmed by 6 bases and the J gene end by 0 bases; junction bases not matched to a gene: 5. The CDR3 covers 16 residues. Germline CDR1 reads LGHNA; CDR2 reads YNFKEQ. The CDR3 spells CASRVGLAASYNEQFF. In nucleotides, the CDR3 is TGTGCCAGCAGGGTCGGACTAGCGGCCTCCTACAATGAGCAGTTCTTC.

The CDR3 sequence is CASSLVLAGGPVVYEQYF. The CDR3 nucleotides read TGTGCCAGCAGCTTAGTCTTAGCGGGGGGGCCGGTCGTCTACGAGCAGTACTTC. The rearrangement links TRBV7-2 to TRBJ2-7; 11 bases are shared with TRBD2. Germline V lookup: CDR1 SGHTA, CDR2 FQGNSA. CDR3 length: 18 residues. V trimming: 1 base; J trimming: 3 bases; junction bases outside the gene matches: 11.

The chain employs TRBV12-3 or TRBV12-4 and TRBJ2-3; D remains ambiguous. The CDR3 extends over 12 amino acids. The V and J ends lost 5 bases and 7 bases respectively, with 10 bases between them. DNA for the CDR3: TGTGCCAGCAGTCCGACGACTTATACGCAGTATTTT. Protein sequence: CASSPTTYTQYF.

CDR3 amino acids: CASSLGQASNQPQHF. The CDR3 bases are TGCGCCAGCAGCTTGGGGCAGGCTAGCAATCAGCCCCAGCATTTT. The chain recombines TRBV5-1 with TRBJ1-5; D gene unclear. Germline V gene sequence: CDR1 SGHRS, CDR2 YFSETQ. Trimming removed 0 bases at V and 0 bases at J, with 7 bases between. The length of the CDR3 is 15 residues.